Below, 14 T cell receptor beta chains from the same sample are listed, as sequenced in a study of shared clonotypes between healthy human individuals. Naive CD8 populations comprised CD45RO-negative cells positively selected for CCR7, excluding terminally differentiated effector memory CD45RA+ cells. The table came from immunoSEQ multiplex PCR; TCRdb's copy has only in-frame clones and leaves some out. The table lists 2 million or so clones, about 94% of them singletons. Sequencing input: naive CD8+ T cells sorted from blood. The receptors derive from a man aged 18 to 29 in good health.

The rearrangement links TRBV6-5 to TRBJ2-1, with D perhaps given as TRBD1 or TRBD2 (7 bases each). From germline, CDR1 is MNHEY and CDR2 SVGAGI. V was cut by 7 bases and J by 7 bases, with 14 bases left in between. The CDR3 spans 13 residues. CDR3 residues: CASNFRGGNEQFF. The CDR3 DNA reads as TGTGCCAGCAATTTCAGGGGGGGAAATGAGCAGTTCTTC.

With respect to this clone: The same CDR3 is also encoded by other DNA sequences in this sample. The V and J genes are TRBV9 and TRBJ2-3, with D possibly being TRBD1 (6 bases). Trimming took off 4 bases at V and 6 bases at J, with 9 bases between the two ends. The CDR3 is 12 amino acids. The germline V gene has CDR1 SGDLS and CDR2 YYNGEE. CDR3 in amino acids: CASSPQGDTQYF. DNA for the CDR3: TGTGCCAGCAGCCCCCAGGGGGATACGCAGTATTTT. Combining the CDR3 with reference TRBV9 and TRBJ2-3 gives the whole variable domain DSGVTQTPKHLITATGQRVTLRCSPRSGDLSVYWYQQSLDQGLQFLIQYYNGEERAKGNILERFSAQQFPDLHSELNLSSLELGDSALYFCASSPQGDTQYFGPGTRLTVL.

About this clone itself: The same CDR3 can be traced to other DNA sequences in this sample. The rearrangement joins TRBV19 to TRBJ1-5; no clear D gene. V lost 3 bases and J lost 3, with 6 bases in between. Germline CDR1 is LNHDA and CDR2 is SQIVND (reference sequence). The CDR3 spans 13 residues. The CDR3 DNA reads as TGTGCCAGTAGTATTACAGTCAATCAGCCCCAGCATTTT. Translation gives CASSITVNQPQHF. The full variable domain, completed using reference TRBV19 and TRBJ1-5, is DGGITQSPKYLFRKEGQNVTLSCEQNLNHDAMYWYRQDPGQGLRLIYYSQIVNDFQKGDIAEGYSVSREKKESFPLTVTSAQKNPTAFYLCASSITVNQPQHFGDGTRLSIL.

The rearrangement uses TRBV2 and TRBJ2-3, with 7 nucleotides matching TRBD2. Losses at the gene ends were 4 bases for V and 6 bases for J; bases not matched to a gene: 4. In germline, CDR1 is SNHLY, CDR2 FYNNEI. This CDR3 is built from 13 residues. CDR3 in amino acids: CASSVAGEDTQYF. As DNA, the CDR3 is TGTGCCAGCAGTGTGGCGGGAGAGGATACGCAGTATTTT.

The chain combines TRBV5-1 with TRBJ2-7, with a weak D call TRBD2 (6 bases). The CDR3 sequence is 17 residues long. The germline V and J ends were trimmed by 0 bases and 0 bases, with 16 bases remaining between them. CDR1 and CDR2 from the germline V gene are SGHRS and YFSETQ. CDR3 sequence: CASSLAPGLANSYEQYF. The CDR3 bases are TGCGCCAGCAGCTTGGCCCCCGGGCTAGCGAACTCCTACGAGCAGTACTTC.

The chain recombines TRBV28 with TRBJ2-5; D is perhaps TRBD2 (6 bases). Germline V gene sequence: CDR1 MDHEN, CDR2 SYDVKM. The V end lost 7 bases, the J end lost 7 bases, and 10 bases lay between the germline ends. The CDR3 runs to 11 residues. The CDR3 spells CASNLGGTQYF. The DNA for the CDR3 is TGTGCCAGCAACTTGGGAGGGACCCAGTACTTC.

Only one count was recorded for this clone. This chain links TRBV5-1 with TRBJ2-7, with 8 bases lining up with TRBD1. The CDR3 extends over 15 amino acids. The trim removed 4 bases at V and 4 bases at J, leaving 10 bases unmatched. Germline V gene data show CDR1 as SGHRS and CDR2 as YFSETQ. The CDR3 DNA follows: TGCGCCAGCAGCACCGGACAGGGCGGTTGGTACGAGCAGTACTTC. Encoded protein: CASSTGQGGWYEQYF.

This clone was seen once. The chain carries TRBV7-9 and TRBJ2-6; D could derive from TRBD1 or TRBD2 (6 bases each). The CDR3 loop spans 19 amino acids. Trimming pared 4 bases from V and 0 bases from J, leaving 19 bases between. Germline CDR1 SEHNR, CDR2 FQNEAQ (reference sequence). CDR3 residues: CASSSWGADQVSGANVLTF. In nucleotides, the CDR3 is TGTGCCAGCAGCTCTTGGGGGGCAGACCAAGTCTCTGGGGCCAACGTCCTGACTTTC.

The CDR3 bases are TGTGCCAGTAGTGGGGCAGGAGATGAGCAGTTCTTC. This translates into CASSGAGDEQFF. The chain is built from TRBV19 and TRBJ2-1, with D perhaps TRBD1 (5 bases). The CDR3 loop spans 12 amino acids. Per the germline V gene, CDR1 is LNHDA and CDR2 is SQIVND (reference sequence). Trimming took 5 bases from V and 8 from J, leaving 10 bases between them.

V usage is TRBV5-1 and J usage is TRBJ2-3; D not certain. From germline, CDR1 is SGHRS and CDR2 YFSETQ. The CDR3 is 15 amino acids. Deletions cut 4 bases from V and 2 bases from J, with 14 bases between. CDR3: CASSARTANTDTQYF. The CDR3 DNA is TGCGCCAGCAGCGCCCGGACGGCCAACACAGATACGCAGTATTTT.

The chain is built from TRBV5-6 and TRBJ2-7, with unresolved D. The CDR3 consists of 12 residues. The germline V gene encodes CDR1 SGHDT and CDR2 YYEEEE. V shed 2 bases and J shed 6 bases, with 9 bases lying between them. Here the CDR3 DNA reads TGTGCCAGCAGCTTTAGTCTCCTCGAGCAGTACTTC. Translating it yields CASSFSLLEQYF.

For this clone: The sample carries other DNA sequences with the same CDR3. The chain links TRBV5-1 to TRBJ2-1; TRBD2 aligns across 8 bases. The V and J ends lost 0 bases and 7 bases, in that order; junction bases with no gene match: 3. The CDR3 loop spans 14 amino acids. The germline V gene encodes CDR1 SGHRS and CDR2 YFSETQ. CDR3 residues: CASSLAGGNNEQFF. DNA of the CDR3: TGCGCCAGCAGCTTGGCGGGAGGGAATAATGAGCAGTTCTTC.

J is TRBJ2-7 and V is TRBV2, with 7 nucleotides matching TRBD2. Per the germline V gene, CDR1 is SNHLY and CDR2 is FYNNEI. Unmatched junction bases numbered 7, after V lost 4 bases and J lost 4 bases. There are 14 residues in the CDR3. The CDR3 DNA follows: TGTGCCAGCAGTGTTGCGGGAGATTCTTACGAGCAGTACTTC. It translates to CASSVAGDSYEQYF.

The CDR3 loop reads CASSQDNSGPSFWDNEQFF. The CDR3, as DNA: TGCGCCAGCAGCCAAGACAATTCCGGGCCCAGTTTCTGGGACAATGAGCAGTTCTTC. The chain is built from TRBV4-3 and TRBJ2-1; no clear D gene. Per the germline V gene, CDR1 is LGHNA and CDR2 is YSLEER. V shed 0 bases and J shed 5 bases, with 23 bases lying between them. The CDR3 has 19 amino acids.